Shown below are 15 T cell receptor beta chains from a single sample sequenced in a study of T cells in localized non-small cell lung cancer. Profiled with immunoSEQ multiplex PCR; TCRdb holds only in-frame clones, not every one. The table has tens of thousands of clones, under 85% seen once. Sequenced material: peripheral blood, taken before any cancer treatment. The receptors derive from a male donor older than 55 with stage II squamous cell lung carcinoma.

This chain joins TRBV7-9 and TRBJ1-4; no reliable D call. V lost 1 base and J 7 bases, leaving 4 bases between the germline ends. Germline V gene data show CDR1 as SEHNR and CDR2 as FQNEAQ (reference sequence). The CDR3 sequence is 12 residues long. The CDR3: CASSLEGEKLFF. The CDR3 DNA is TGTGCCAGCAGCTTAGAGGGTGAAAAACTGTTTTTT.

The V call is TRBV14, the J call TRBJ2-6; D not resolved. Germline values: CDR1 SGHDN, CDR2 FVKESK. V lost 8 bases, J lost 0 bases, and 5 bases lay in between. The CDR3 loop spans 13 amino acids. The CDR3 DNA reads as TGTGCCAGCCGGCCCTCTGGGGCCAACGTCCTGACTTTC. Translation gives CASRPSGANVLTF.

V and J are TRBV6-5 and TRBJ1-6, with 7 positions matching TRBD1. The CDR3 loop spans 12 amino acids. The junction had 4 bases not matched to a gene; V was cut back by 8 bases and J by 9 bases. From germline, CDR1 is MNHEY and CDR2 SVGAGI. CDR3 sequence reads: CASRDSSSPLHF. The CDR3 coding sequence is TGTGCCAGCCGGGACAGCAGTTCACCCCTCCACTTT.

This chain connects TRBV7-8 to TRBJ2-5, with 7 bases fitting TRBD1. The V and J ends lost 0 bases and 5 bases, in that order; junction bases with no gene match: 6. Germline V lookup: CDR1 SGHVS, CDR2 FQNEAQ. CDR3 size: 15 residues. The CDR3 DNA reads TGTGCCAGCAGCTTAGCCCTAGGACAGGCGGAGACCCAGTACTTC. Translation gives CASSLALGQAETQYF. Variable domain in full (rest from reference TRBV7-8 and TRBJ2-5): GAGVSQSPRYKVAKRGQDVALRCDPISGHVSLFWYQQALGQGPEFLTYFQNEAQLDKSGLPSDRFFAERPEGSVSTLKIQRTQQEDSAVYLCASSLALGQAETQYFGPGTRLLVL.

Of note for this clone: Being one base from a much bigger clone, this may be a read error. The V and J genes are TRBV6-5 and TRBJ2-7; D call uncertain. Germline V CDR1 and CDR2: MNHEY, SVGAGI. The CDR3 length is 13 residues. V lost 8 bases and J 1 base, leaving 12 bases between the germline ends. The CDR3 reads CASLKLDSYEQYF. The CDR3 DNA reads TGTGCCAGCCTAAAACTGGATTCCTACGAGCAGTACTTC.

The chain employs TRBV5-4 and TRBJ2-7; 9 nucleotides agree with TRBD1. The CDR3 sequence is 14 residues long. With 0 bases clipped from V and 6 bases from J, the junction kept 4 bases outside the gene matches. Germline-derived CDR1 and CDR2 are SGHNT and YYREEE (reference sequence). DNA of the CDR3: TGTGCCAGCAGCTTGGGGGGACAGGGCGGCGAGCAGTACTTC. Translating it yields CASSLGGQGGEQYF.

The chain couples TRBV4-3 to TRBJ2-3, with 9 nucleotides matching TRBD1. This CDR3 region has 15 residues. The V gene end was trimmed by 2 bases and the J gene end by 1 base; junction bases not matched to a gene: 1. Germline CDR1 is LGHNA and CDR2 is YSLEER. This CDR3 reads CASSQRQGGTDTQYF. The CDR3 nucleotides read TGCGCCAGCAGCCAAAGACAGGGGGGCACAGATACGCAGTATTTT.

The rearrangement joins TRBV5-6 to TRBJ2-3, with TRBD2 matching over 13 bases. The CDR3 is 17 amino acids. CDR1 is SGHDT, CDR2 YYEEEE, per germline. V lost 4 bases, J lost 5 bases, and 10 bases stayed unmatched. This CDR3 is CASSLIGLAGEEDTQYF. The CDR3 DNA follows: TGTGCCAGCAGCCTAATAGGACTAGCGGGAGAGGAAGATACGCAGTATTTT.

This clone is categorized as medium-sized (0.01 to 0.1%). The chain has TRBV5-4 and TRBJ2-2; 8 bases match TRBD2. Germline V CDR1 and CDR2: SGHNT, YYREEE (reference sequence). CDR3 size: 16 residues. Unmatched junction bases numbered 9, after V lost 4 bases and J lost 4 bases. The DNA of the CDR3 is TGTGCCAGCAGCCCCTCGGGAGGGGCGATCACCGGGGAGCTGTTTTTT. Translating it yields CASSPSGGAITGELFF.

The chain recombines TRBV9 with TRBJ2-3; 9 bases line up with TRBD1. The germline V gene has CDR1 SGDLS and CDR2 YYNGEE. The CDR3 loop spans 16 amino acids. Trimming took 4 bases from V and 0 from J; bases not matched to a gene: 6. CDR3 sequence reads: CASSLTGGSSTDTQYF. CDR3 bases: TGTGCCAGCAGCCTCACAGGGGGCTCGAGCACAGATACGCAGTATTTT.

This rearrangement joins TRBV4-1 to TRBJ2-7; 8 nucleotides agree with TRBD1. The length of the CDR3 is 17 residues. Trimming cost V 3 bases and J 0 bases; bases outside gene matches: 10. Per germline, CDR1 MGHRA and CDR2 YSYEKL. DNA of the CDR3: TGCGCCAGCAGCCAGGGGACAGGTGCACTGAGCTCCTACGAGCAGTACTTC. Amino acids: CASSQGTGALSSYEQYF.

The genes are TRBV5-1 and TRBJ2-1, with a possible D match to TRBD1 (5 bases). Germline assignment: CDR1 SGHRS and CDR2 YFSETQ. Trimming took 3 bases from V and 1 from J, leaving 11 bases between them. There are 15 residues in the CDR3. In nucleotides, the CDR3 is TGCGCCAGCAGCTCGGACACCTCATCCTACAATGAGCAGTTCTTC. This codes for CASSSDTSSYNEQFF.

This clone was detected only once. The CDR3 coding sequence is TGTGCCAGCTCACCACTCGTCCAGGCATCCTACGAGCAGTACTTC. Its translation: CASSPLVQASYEQYF. This chain uses TRBV18 with TRBJ2-7; D gene ambiguous. Between the trimmed V and J ends, which lost 1 base and 1 base, there was a span of 11 bases. This CDR3 has 15 amino acids. From germline, CDR1 is KGHSH and CDR2 LQKENI.

The chain carries TRBV6-5 and TRBJ1-2, with D possibly being TRBD1 (5 bases). V lost 5 bases to trimming and J lost 4 bases, with 11 bases between them. The CDR3 has 13 residues. The germline V gene has CDR1 MNHEY and CDR2 SVGAGI. DNA of the CDR3: TGTGCCAGCAGTCAGGGCTTCGGCTATGGCTACACCTTC. Amino acid sequence: CASSQGFGYGYTF.

The chain carries TRBV4-2 and TRBJ2-1; tentative D call: TRBD2 (5 bases). The CDR3 contains 15 residues. The V and J ends lost 4 bases and 5 bases respectively, with 15 bases between them. CDR1 and CDR2 (germline): LGHNA, YNFKEQ. CDR3 sequence: CASSRTAAADNEQFF. The CDR3 bases are TGTGCCAGCAGCCGGACGGCAGCGGCAGACAATGAGCAGTTCTTC.